Listed below are T cell receptor beta chains from one sample, sequenced in a study of Tregs in tolerant kidney transplant recipients. This table comes from immunoSEQ multiplex PCR, and its TCRdb copy is limited to in-frame clones, with some not included. The sample holds approximately 75,000 clones, approximately 89% seen once. This specimen was Tregs from blood, taken before the transplant. These receptors originate from a human donor who received a combined kidney and bone marrow transplant. The CDR3 runs from the conserved cysteine through the conserved F or W. The D gene is left open where the match is weak. Part of the rows lack a size; the others show once, few, many or a class for expanded clones.

d_call	j_call	clone_size	v_call	cdr3_nt	cdr3_aa
NA	TRBJ2-1	once	TRBV11-3	TGTGCCAGCAGCTATAACAATGAGCAGTTCTTC	CASSYNNEQFF
TRBD2	TRBJ2-1	NA	TRBV7-3	TGTGCCAGCAGCTACGCCGCTAGGACTAGCGGGAACAATGAGCAGTTCTTC	CASSYAARTSGNNEQFF
TRBD2	TRBJ2-1	NA	TRBV7-6	TGTGCCAGCAGCTTTAGCGGGTTCGACAATGAGCAGTTCTTC	CASSFSGFDNEQFF
TRBD1	TRBJ1-2	NA	TRBV29-1	TGCAGCGCCAGCTATCAACAGGGGCACTATGGCTACACCTTC	CSASYQQGHYGYTF
NA	TRBJ2-5	few	TRBV4-1	TGCGCCAGCAGCCAAGATGGTAGGGGCCAAGAGACCCAGTACTTC	CASSQDGRGQETQYF
NA	TRBJ1-2	NA	TRBV5-1	TGCGCCAGCAGCTCGGACGGGGACTATGGCTACACCTTC	CASSSDGDYGYTF
NA	TRBJ1-5	once	TRBV7-9	TGTGCCAGCAGCCCCGGCGGGCAGCCGAATCAGCCCCAGCATTTT	CASSPGGQPNQPQHF
NA	TRBJ2-5	NA	TRBV29-1	TGCAGCGTTGAAAACGGGAGTGGCAAGACCCAGTACTTC	CSVENGSGKTQYF
NA	TRBJ1-4	NA	TRBV5-1	TGCGCCAGCAGCTCGGCCGAGCCTAATGAAAAACTGTTTTTT	CASSSAEPNEKLFF
NA	TRBJ2-7	NA	TRBV7-3	TGTGCCAGCAGCTTATCGGGAGCACTCTACGAGCAGTACTTC	CASSLSGALYEQYF
TRBD1	TRBJ1-3	NA	TRBV15	TGTGCCGCAGGGCCAGGGGGTACTGGAAACACCATATATTTT	CAAGPGGTGNTIYF
TRBD1	TRBJ2-7	NA	TRBV28	TGTGCCAGCAGTTTGGACAGGGCCTACGAGCAGTACTTC	CASSLDRAYEQYF
TRBD1	TRBJ1-5	NA	TRBV6-5	TGTGCCAGCAGTACCGGACAGGGGAGTCAGCCCCAGCATTTT	CASSTGQGSQPQHF
TRBD2	TRBJ2-7	NA	TRBV28	TGTGCCAGCAGTTCTAGCGGTTCCTACGAGCAGTACTTC	CASSSSGSYEQYF
NA	TRBJ1-5	NA	TRBV28	TGTGCCAGCGTGGTGGTCGGTAGCAATCAGCCCCAGCATTTT	CASVVVGSNQPQHF
NA	TRBJ1-1	NA	TRBV19	TGTGCCAGTAGTACTCGGACGGGCCGGCTGTTCTCTGAAGCTTTCTTT	CASSTRTGRLFSEAFF
NA	TRBJ2-7	NA	TRBV7-8	TGTGCCAGCAGCCAGGGGTTGGGAGGCGAGCAGTACTTC	CASSQGLGGEQYF
NA	TRBJ1-5	NA	TRBV6-1	TGTGCCAGCAGTGATTTTGGATCAGGGCCCCAGCATTTT	CASSDFGSGPQHF
TRBD2	TRBJ2-1	NA	TRBV5-1	TGCGCCAGCAGCTTGGCTTGGCGGGAGGACAATGAGCAGTTCTTC	CASSLAWREDNEQFF
TRBD2	TRBJ2-3	NA	TRBV5-7	TGTGCCAGCAGCCGACCGGGACTAGCGGCTACCCTTTTT	CASSRPGLAATLF
NA	TRBJ2-7	NA	TRBV18	TGTGCCAGCTCACCACCGGCAGATAGGAACGAGCAGTACTTC	CASSPPADRNEQYF
NA	TRBJ2-7	NA	TRBV28	TGTGCCAGCAGTTTGGCAAAATACGAGCAGTACTTC	CASSLAKYEQYF
NA	TRBJ2-5	NA	TRBV2	TGTGCCAGCACCGGAGGTTACTTC	CASTGGYF
TRBD2	TRBJ2-3	NA	TRBV27	TGTGCCAGCACCCACACTAGCGGGAGGCCAGATACGCAGTATTTT	CASTHTSGRPDTQYF
TRBD2	TRBJ2-7	NA	TRBV6-1	TGTGCCAGCAAACCAGCGGGAGTCGAGCAGTACTTC	CASKPAGVEQYF
TRBD1	TRBJ1-2	NA	TRBV9	TGTGCCAGCAGCAACAAAATCGGGACAGGGAACTATGGCTACACCTTC	CASSNKIGTGNYGYTF
NA	TRBJ1-3	NA	TRBV19	TGTGCCAGTACCCACCGCGTTTTTGGAGACTCTGGAAACACCATATATTTT	CASTHRVFGDSGNTIYF
NA	TRBJ2-3	NA	TRBV5-1	TGCGCCAGCAGCTTTACAGGGCCCGCGGGTTCAGATACGCAGTATTTT	CASSFTGPAGSDTQYF
TRBD2	TRBJ2-1	NA	TRBV4-2	TGTGCCAGCAGCCGGGGACTACCCTCCTACAATGAGCAGTTCTTC	CASSRGLPSYNEQFF
NA	TRBJ1-2	once	TRBV5-1	TGCGCCAGCAGCTTCGGGGCAGCACTCTATGGCTACACCTTC	CASSFGAALYGYTF
TRBD1	TRBJ1-2	NA	TRBV4-1	TGCGCCAGCAGCCAAGACTTTTCATCGGGACAGGGGTGGCCTAACTATGGCTACACCTTC	CASSQDFSSGQGWPNYGYTF
TRBD1	TRBJ1-5	NA	TRBV6-1	TGTGCCAGCAGGTCCGGGACAGGGAGCAATCAGCCCCAGCATTTT	CASRSGTGSNQPQHF
NA	TRBJ1-2	NA	TRBV5-4	TGTGCCAGCAGCCCCACGGCTAACTATGGCTACACCTTC	CASSPTANYGYTF
TRBD2	TRBJ2-2	NA	TRBV25-1	TGTGCCAGCAGCGGGACTAGCGGGAAGCGCGGGGAGCTGTTTTTT	CASSGTSGKRGELFF
NA	TRBJ2-3	NA	TRBV5-1	TGCGCCAGCAGCCCCGGGGGGACAGAAGTCACAGATACGCAGTATTTT	CASSPGGTEVTDTQYF
NA	TRBJ2-7	NA	TRBV20-1	TGCAGTGCTAGAATTGGCTACGAGCAGTACTTC	CSARIGYEQYF
TRBD2	TRBJ2-1	NA	TRBV9	TGTGCCAGCAGCGTAGATCTAGCGGGAGATAGCGAGCAGTTCTTC	CASSVDLAGDSEQFF
NA	TRBJ2-1	NA	TRBV5-1	TGCGCCAGCAGCCTAGTGGGAGACGTGAATGAGCAGTTCTTC	CASSLVGDVNEQFF
TRBD2	TRBJ2-2	NA	TRBV5-1	TGCGCCAGCAGCGACAGACTAGCGGGAGGTGGCGGGGAGCTGTTTTTT	CASSDRLAGGGGELFF
NA	TRBJ2-1	NA	TRBV29-1	TGCAGCGTTCTCAAGGACGGTCACCTGATCAATGAGCAGTTCTTC	CSVLKDGHLINEQFF
TRBD2	TRBJ2-3	NA	TRBV28	TGTGCCAGCAGTCCTAGCGGGAGGGGGAGGGATACGCAGTATTTT	CASSPSGRGRDTQYF
TRBD1	TRBJ2-7	NA	TRBV5-4	TGTGCCAGCCGGCGGGGACAGGGTAGCCACGAGCAGTACTTC	CASRRGQGSHEQYF
NA	TRBJ2-7	NA	TRBV28	TGTGCCAGCAGCCCCGACCTCGTAGTCTACGAGCAGTACTTC	CASSPDLVVYEQYF
TRBD1	TRBJ1-1	NA	TRBV6-5	TGTGCCAGCACCGGACAGACAGGGGACACTGAAGCTTTCTTT	CASTGQTGDTEAFF